These 8 T cell receptor beta chains were sequenced from one sample in a study of blood T cell repertoires in COVID-19. Using immunoSEQ multiplex PCR, the repertoire was profiled, and TCRdb retains in-frame clones only, with some absent. Of around 120,000 clones in the sample, about 89% are singletons; the top ten hold more than 25%. The specimen sequenced was peripheral blood. The receptors originated from a woman in her 70s with acute or convalescent COVID-19.

The chain combines TRBV11-3 with TRBJ2-3, with D maybe TRBD1 (6 bases). Germline-derived CDR1 and CDR2 are SGHNT and YENEEA. The ends were cut back, 5 bases at V and 0 bases at J, with 12 bases in the middle. The CDR3 contains 15 residues. As DNA, the CDR3 is TGTGCCAGCAGCACACAGGGTCTAAGCACAGATACGCAGTATTTT. It encodes CASSTQGLSTDTQYF.

The rearrangement joins TRBV19 to TRBJ2-7; no clear D. From germline, CDR1 is LNHDA and CDR2 SQIVND (reference sequence). This CDR3 has 14 amino acids. The V end was cut by 3 bases, the J end by 2 bases, with 11 bases between. CDR3 region: CASSMGLWAYEQYF. DNA of the CDR3: TGTGCCAGTAGTATGGGCCTCTGGGCCTACGAGCAGTACTTC.

The rearrangement links TRBV7-9 to TRBJ1-4, with D tentatively TRBD1 (6 bases). Trimming took off 5 bases at V and 0 bases at J, with 13 bases between the two ends. The CDR3 loop spans 16 amino acids. In germline, CDR1 is SEHNR, CDR2 FQNEAQ (reference sequence). The DNA for the CDR3 is TGTGCCAGCAGCCCCGGGAGGACAGCAACTAATGAAAAACTGTTTTTT. Its translation: CASSPGRTATNEKLFF.

This chain joins TRBV5-1 and TRBJ1-3, with TRBD1 matching over 7 bases. This CDR3 has 14 residues. Per the germline V gene, CDR1 is SGHRS and CDR2 is YFSETQ. The ends lost 1 base at V and 4 bases at J; junction bases unmatched: 2. The CDR3 region is CASSLSGGGNTIYF. CDR3 bases: TGCGCCAGCAGCTTGTCAGGGGGAGGAAACACCATATATTTT.

This chain connects TRBV29-1 to TRBJ2-3, with a possible D match to TRBD2 (7 bases). The germline V and J ends were trimmed by 5 bases and 0 bases, with 15 bases remaining between them. The CDR3 sequence is 15 residues long. Germline loops: CDR1 SQVTM, CDR2 ANQGSEA. The CDR3 reads CSVTGGGGSTDTQYF. The CDR3, as DNA: TGCAGCGTTACAGGCGGGGGCGGAAGCACAGATACGCAGTATTTT.

The CDR3 reads CASSQVAGYEQYF. The CDR3 DNA sequence: TGTGCCAGCAGCCAAGTGGCTGGCTACGAGCAGTACTTC. V is TRBV3-1 (or the pseudogene TRBV3-2) and J is TRBJ2-7; D unresolved. Between the trimmed V and J ends, which lost 1 base and 3 bases, there was a span of 7 bases. This CDR3 is built from 13 residues. CDR1 LGHDT and CDR2 YNNKEL come from the germline V gene (reference sequence).

The chain couples TRBV7-6 to TRBJ1-2, with D possibly being TRBD1 (6 bases). V gave up 5 bases and J gave up 4 bases, with 17 bases separating them. This CDR3 has 15 residues. CDR1 SGHVS and CDR2 FNYEAQ come from the germline V gene. The CDR3 DNA sequence: TGTGCCAGCAGCCGAGGGCTGGGGGCGAGCTATGGCTACACCTTC. This codes for CASSRGLGASYGYTF.

V gene TRBV19 combines with J gene TRBJ1-6; D unresolved. V was shortened by 10 bases and J by 5 bases, with 12 bases between the two germline ends. The CDR3 has 13 amino acids. Per germline, CDR1 LNHDA and CDR2 SQIVND (reference sequence). The CDR3 DNA sequence: TGTGCCACCGCGGAAACCGATAATTCACCCCTCCACTTT. It codes for CATAETDNSPLHF.